This TCR beta chain emerged from a study of T cell responses to AZD1222 COVID-19 vaccine. Germline loops: CDR1 SGHDT, CDR2 YYEEEE. V lost 1 base and J lost 8, with 15 bases in between. This CDR3 contains 14 residues. Assay: immunoSEQ multiplex PCR; the TCRdb copy retains only in-frame clones and omits some. The table includes about 160,000 clones, almost 90% detected once. The clonotype originates from an adult in good health. This chain links TRBV5-6 with TRBJ1-2; the D gene is possibly TRBD1 (5 bases). The sample consisted of peripheral blood, taken on day 0 of AZD1222 vaccination. Here the CDR3 reads CASSLFSTVRGYTF. The CDR3 nucleotides are TGTGCCAGCAGCTTGTTCTCGACAGTTCGCGGCTACACCTTC. Full variable domain (missing parts from reference TRBV5-6 and TRBJ1-2): DAGVTQSPTHLIKTRGQQVTLRCSPKSGHDTVSWYQQALGQGPQFIFQYYEEEERQRGNFPDRFSGHQFPNYSSELNVNALLLGDSALYLCASSLFSTVRGYTFGSGTRLTVV.